What follows are 9 T cell receptor beta chains derived from one specimen sequenced in a study of blood T cell repertoires in COVID-19. TCRdb keeps only in-frame clones here, not all; method: immunoSEQ multiplex PCR. Here the sample spans about 480,000 clones, roughly 89% being singletons. Sequencing was done on a sample of peripheral blood. These receptors were taken from a man aged 18 to 35 with COVID-19, enrolled during active disease.

The rearrangement uses TRBV28 and TRBJ2-7; a weak D match, TRBD1 (6 bases). CDR1 is MDHEN, CDR2 SYDVKM, per germline. This CDR3 comprises 11 residues. The V and J ends lost 5 bases and 11 bases respectively, with 13 bases between them. The chain's CDR3 is CASSANREEYF. The CDR3 DNA follows: TGTGCCAGCAGTGCAAACAGGGAAGAGTACTTC.

This sequence joins TRBV24-1 and TRBJ2-2, with D possibly TRBD1 on 5 matching bases. The V and J ends lost 3 bases and 5 bases respectively, with 12 bases between them. Germline V gene data show CDR1 as KGHDR and CDR2 as SFDVKD. This CDR3 contains 15 residues. The CDR3, as DNA: TGTGCCACCAGTGATACCAACAGGTTAACCGGGGAGCTGTTTTTT. It is translated as CATSDTNRLTGELFF.

The V call is TRBV7-3, the J call TRBJ2-3, with 7 bases lining up with TRBD2. Germline trimming cut 5 bases from V and 4 bases from J; bases unmatched to any gene: 12. Looked up from germline, CDR1 is SGHTA and CDR2 is FQGTGA. This CDR3 is built from 16 residues. The CDR3 DNA reads TGTGCCAGCAGCCCTCGGGGTAGCGGGTTAGCAGATACGCAGTATTTT. It yields the protein CASSPRGSGLADTQYF.

The chain links TRBV11-3 to TRBJ2-7; 8 bases fit TRBD1. Germline V gives CDR1 SGHNT, CDR2 YENEEA. The length of the CDR3 is 12 residues. V trimming: 5 bases; J trimming: 10 bases; junction bases outside the gene matches: 7. The CDR3 region is CASSPRTGLQYF. The CDR3, as DNA: TGTGCCAGCAGCCCCCGGACAGGGTTACAGTACTTC.

This sequence joins TRBV27 and TRBJ2-7; 9 positions agree with TRBD1. The V segment lost 3 bases and the J segment 0 bases; nucleotides outside the gene matches: 3. The CDR3 is 15 amino acids. The V gene's germline CDR1 is MNHEY and CDR2 SMNVEV (reference sequence). CDR3 sequence reads: CASSFGTGPSYEQYF. As DNA, the CDR3 is TGTGCCAGCAGTTTCGGGACAGGGCCCTCCTACGAGCAGTACTTC.

The chain uses TRBV19 and TRBJ2-1, with 7 bases matching TRBD1. V lost 11 bases to trimming and J lost 4 bases; unmatched junction nucleotides: 14. CDR3 size: 15 residues. CDR1 is LNHDA, CDR2 SQIVND, per germline (reference sequence). The CDR3 DNA reads TGTGCCTCTAGTGCAGTATCCAGGGGGTACAATGAGCAGTTCTTC. Translated: CASSAVSRGYNEQFF.

The J gene is TRBJ1-5, the V gene TRBV7-2, with 7 nucleotides matching TRBD1. With V trimmed by 2 bases and J by 0 bases, 13 bases remained unmatched. CDR3 length equals 19 residues. The V gene's germline CDR1 is SGHTA and CDR2 FQGNSA. CDR3 in amino acids: CASSLRGRGQYYSNQPQHF. CDR3 DNA: TGTGCCAGCAGCTTAAGAGGTAGGGGGCAATATTATAGCAATCAGCCCCAGCATTTT. The full variable domain, in which reference TRBV7-2 and TRBJ1-5 provide the parts outside the CDR3, is GAGVSQSPSNKVTEKGKDVELRCDPISGHTALYWYRQSLGQGLEFLIYFQGNSAPDKSGLPSDRFSAERTGGSVSTLTIQRTQQEDSAVYLCASSLRGRGQYYSNQPQHFGDGTRLSIL.

The rearrangement uses TRBV12-5 and TRBJ1-5, with D tentatively TRBD1 (6 bases). From germline, CDR1 is LGHNT and CDR2 FRNRAP. CDR3 length: 13 residues. Trimming removed 7 bases from V and 9 bases from J, with 16 bases in between. The CDR3 spells CASVPGATGPQHF. For the CDR3, the DNA is TGTGCTAGTGTTCCAGGGGCCACGGGGCCCCAGCATTTT. Full variable domain (outside the CDR3, taken from reference TRBV12-5 and TRBJ1-5): DARVTQTPRHKVTEMGQEVTMRCQPILGHNTVFWYRQTMMQGLELLAYFRNRAPLDDSGMPKDRFSAEMPDATLATLKIQPSEPRDSAVYFCASVPGATGPQHFGDGTRLSIL.

The chain uses TRBV7-2 and TRBJ2-5; 7 bases are a match to TRBD2. After removal of 5 bases from V and 2 bases from J, the junction contained 8 bases not matched to a gene. CDR1 and CDR2 (germline): SGHTA, FQGNSA. The CDR3 extends over 15 amino acids. The CDR3 is CASSRNGLDQETQYF. The CDR3 nucleotides are TGTGCCAGCAGCCGTAATGGACTAGATCAAGAGACCCAGTACTTC.